This is a list of T cell receptor beta chains from one sample in a study of cytomegalovirus exposure and HLA in healthy donors. Sequencing used immunoSEQ multiplex PCR; TCRdb keeps in-frame clones, though not all of them. The sample has about 100,000 clones; around 74% are singletons. The specimen was PBMCs. The receptors shown here come from a man between 35 and 55 years old in good health and CMV-seropositive. Each CDR3 is given without its conserved first and last residue.

J gene: TRBJ1-3
V gene: TRBV4-1
CDR3 protein: ASSQVGQGAYGNTIY

J gene: TRBJ2-7
V gene: TRBV9
CDR3 protein: ASSVALGGGYEQY

J gene: TRBJ2-3
V gene: TRBV2
CDR3 protein: ASRLAGSTDTQY

J gene: TRBJ2-7
V gene: TRBV29-1
CDR3 protein: SVARAGEFYEQY

J gene: TRBJ1-1
V gene: TRBV5-1
CDR3 protein: ASSLPTANTEAF

J gene: TRBJ2-1
V gene: TRBV5-4
CDR3 protein: ASKGSSYNEQF

J gene: TRBJ1-1
V gene: TRBV21-1
CDR3 protein: ASSKGDRENTEAF

J gene: TRBJ2-1
V gene: TRBV11-1
CDR3 protein: ASSSGPQNSNNEQF

J gene: TRBJ2-1
V gene: TRBV14
CDR3 protein: ASSQATSGYNEQF

J gene: TRBJ2-5
V gene: TRBV21-1
CDR3 protein: ASSKAWVGTGGAGETQY

J gene: TRBJ2-6
V gene: TRBV28
CDR3 protein: ASLAGARWANVLT

J gene: TRBJ2-7
V gene: TRBV4-1
CDR3 protein: ASSHSTGGRPYEQY

J gene: TRBJ2-2
V gene: TRBV7-8
CDR3 protein: ASSSRQGTTGELF

J gene: TRBJ2-4
V gene: TRBV5-1
CDR3 protein: ASSHGQRQGSKNIQY

J gene: TRBJ2-5
V gene: TRBV13
CDR3 protein: ASSLTSGAYQETQY

J gene: TRBJ1-1
V gene: TRBV5-1
CDR3 protein: ASSLFSEGEAF

J gene: TRBJ1-1
V gene: TRBV5-4
CDR3 protein: ASSSRGLNTEAF

J gene: TRBJ1-2
V gene: TRBV15
CDR3 protein: ATSSQGAGYT

J gene: TRBJ2-7
V gene: TRBV11-2
CDR3 protein: ASSLGLRDRRGYEQY

J gene: TRBJ2-2
V gene: TRBV11-2
CDR3 protein: ASSLPTSGGPPTGELF

J gene: TRBJ2-2
V gene: TRBV2
CDR3 protein: ASSEAAGLNTGELF

J gene: TRBJ1-4
V gene: TRBV18
CDR3 protein: ASSLTGSEKLF

J gene: TRBJ2-1
V gene: TRBV2
CDR3 protein: ASSVRTINEQF

J gene: TRBJ2-3
V gene: TRBV27
CDR3 protein: ASSPFGDTQY

J gene: TRBJ2-7
V gene: TRBV6-5
CDR3 protein: ASGHPSYEQY

J gene: TRBJ2-7
V gene: TRBV18
CDR3 protein: ASSPGGHEQY

J gene: TRBJ1-1
V gene: TRBV6-5
CDR3 protein: ASSGGVGDTEAF

J gene: TRBJ2-1
V gene: TRBV5-6
CDR3 protein: ASSFGTSGVSYNEQF

J gene: TRBJ2-5
V gene: TRBV11-3
CDR3 protein: ASSLGQGTETQY

J gene: TRBJ2-5
V gene: TRBV19
CDR3 protein: ASKANQETQY

J gene: TRBJ1-6
V gene: TRBV5-4
CDR3 protein: ASSLGYSSSPLH

J gene: TRBJ1-1
V gene: TRBV18
CDR3 protein: ASSPLKGRGPGNTEAF

J gene: TRBJ2-2
V gene: TRBV28
CDR3 protein: ASSTAGGTGTTGELF

J gene: TRBJ1-3
V gene: TRBV5-4
CDR3 protein: ASSPSSGNTIY

J gene: TRBJ2-1
V gene: TRBV5-1
CDR3 protein: ASSLDGGAHNEQF

J gene: TRBJ2-6
V gene: TRBV2
CDR3 protein: ASSEASSGANVLT

J gene: TRBJ2-3
V gene: TRBV12-1
CDR3 protein: ASSLPIYAQY

J gene: TRBJ2-1
V gene: TRBV5-8
CDR3 protein: ASSSTGSKINEQF

J gene: TRBJ1-5
V gene: TRBV5-1
CDR3 protein: ASSFGANQPQH

J gene: TRBJ2-1
V gene: TRBV5-4
CDR3 protein: ASSSLENNEQF

J gene: TRBJ1-5
V gene: TRBV29-1
CDR3 protein: SVRLTGANQPQH

J gene: TRBJ2-1
V gene: TRBV15
CDR3 protein: ATSRRTGHNEQF

J gene: TRBJ1-1
V gene: TRBV5-1
CDR3 protein: ASSLRTGNPTEAF

J gene: TRBJ2-2
V gene: TRBV4-1
CDR3 protein: ASSPEGQLTGELF

J gene: TRBJ1-5
V gene: TRBV27
CDR3 protein: ASSPTTGGNQPQH

J gene: TRBJ2-7
V gene: TRBV7-8
CDR3 protein: ASSLAPGQSYEQY